The 25 T cell receptor beta chains listed next were all sequenced from one sample in a study of cytomegalovirus exposure and HLA in healthy donors (dated by TCRdb to the late 2010s). The library was made by the immunoSEQ multiplex PCR assay. The multiplex PCR relied on a mix of 60 forward primers for TCR Vbeta segments and 13 reverse primers for TCR Jbeta segments. The clones in this table, taken by TCRdb from immuneACCESS, are in-frame only. Not every clone is retained; where verified, under half of the shortfall comes from an unresolved V gene, and the cause of the rest is unknown. This sample is represented by about 160,000 clones; 60% to 85% of them were singletons. The ten largest make up about an eighth of the sample. Sequenced: PBMCs. Receptors originate from a man aged 35-49 years in good health and CMV-seropositive.

This chain connects TRBV5-1 to TRBJ1-4, with 9 bases aligning to TRBD1. Germline-derived CDR1 and CDR2 are SGHRS and YFSETQ. CDR3 length: 15 amino acids. V lost 4 bases, J lost 6 bases, and 7 bases stayed unmatched. The DNA of the CDR3 is TGCGCCAGCAGCCCACAGGGGGCGAAGGATGAAAAACTGTTTTTT. Amino acids: CASSPQGAKDEKLFF. The entire variable domain, with the rest obtained from reference TRBV5-1 and TRBJ1-4, is as follows: KAGVTQTPRYLIKTRGQQVTLSCSPISGHRSVSWYQQTPGQGLQFLFEYFSETQRNKGNFPGRFSGRQFSNSRSEMNVSTLELGDSALYLCASSPQGAKDEKLFFGSGTQLSVL.

In this sample, this clone turned up a few times. The V gene is TRBV2, the J gene TRBJ1-1; maybe TRBD1 (6 bases). CDR1 and CDR2 from the germline V gene are SNHLY and FYNNEI. V was pared by 7 bases and J by 0 bases, with 12 bases between. The CDR3 has 14 residues. The CDR3 nucleotides read TGTGCCAGCACCTCGGACAGCTTGAACACTGAAGCTTTCTTT. Translating gives CASTSDSLNTEAFF.

J is TRBJ2-7 and V is TRBV11-2; 9 nucleotides line up with TRBD1. CDR1 is SGHAT and CDR2 is FQNNGV in the germline V gene. The CDR3 contains 15 residues. V lost 1 base and J lost 5; bases outside the gene matches: 6. The CDR3 nucleotides are TGTGCCAGCAGCTTAGGACAGGGGGGGGTAAACGAGCAGTACTTC. Residues: CASSLGQGGVNEQYF.

This chain connects TRBV18 to TRBJ2-1; D remains unclear. V was pared by 2 bases and J by 5 bases, with 16 bases between. The CDR3 extends over 16 amino acids. The germline V gene has CDR1 KGHSH and CDR2 LQKENI. The CDR3 sequence is CASSPIVNAPNNEQFF. The CDR3 region has the DNA TGTGCCAGCTCACCAATCGTTAATGCGCCCAACAATGAGCAGTTCTTC.

This clone has a handful of counts. The chain has TRBV5-6 and TRBJ2-7, with 9 bases that match TRBD1. CDR1 and CDR2 (germline): SGHDT, YYEEEE. Trimming removed 3 bases from V and 3 bases from J; junction bases left unmatched: 4. This CDR3 has 14 residues. CDR3 sequence: CASSSPGQGYEQYF. The CDR3, as DNA: TGTGCCAGCAGCTCGCCGGGACAGGGCTACGAGCAGTACTTC.

The V and J genes are TRBV10-3 and TRBJ2-5; D perhaps matches TRBD1 (6 bases). The CDR3 has 14 amino acids. V lost 6 bases and J 1 base, leaving 12 bases between the germline ends. Per the germline V gene, CDR1 is ENHRY and CDR2 is SYGVKD. CDR3 DNA: TGTGCCATCAGACAGACAGGCTTCCAAGAGACCCAGTACTTC. It is translated as CAIRQTGFQETQYF.

The chain couples TRBV5-6 to TRBJ2-3; TRBD2 matches at 8 bases. CDR1 and CDR2 from the germline V gene are SGHDT and YYEEEE. V shed 4 bases, J shed 4 bases, and the junction held 8 bases outside the gene matches. This CDR3 comprises 15 residues. As DNA, the CDR3 is TGTGCCAGCAGCCCCACTAGCGGACGGGCAGATACGCAGTATTTT. Its protein product is CASSPTSGRADTQYF.

This clone has only a few counts. V gene TRBV7-2 combines with J gene TRBJ2-1; maybe TRBD1 (5 bases). This CDR3 spans 14 amino acids. Between the trimmed V and J ends, which lost 1 base and 8 bases, there was a span of 12 bases. Germline V gene sequence: CDR1 SGHTA, CDR2 FQGNSA. This CDR3 reads CASSLEGLRYEQFF. The CDR3 DNA is TGTGCCAGCAGCTTAGAGGGGCTTAGGTATGAGCAGTTCTTC. The full variable domain, rest sourced from reference TRBV7-2 and TRBJ2-1, is GAGVSQSPSNKVTEKGKDVELRCDPISGHTALYWYRQSLGQGLEFLIYFQGNSAPDKSGLPSDRFSAERTGGSVSTLTIQRTQQEDSAVYLCASSLEGLRYEQFFGPGTRLTVL.

The chain joins TRBV7-7 to TRBJ1-2; D may be TRBD1 (6 bases). V shed 5 bases and J shed 8 bases, with 15 bases lying between them. Germline-derived CDR1 and CDR2 are SSHAT and FNYEAQ (reference sequence). The CDR3 totals 13 residues. The CDR3 is CASSPTNREGYTF. As DNA, the CDR3 is TGTGCCAGCAGCCCGACCAACAGGGAGGGCTACACCTTC.

The CDR3 DNA follows: TGTGCCAGCAGCCGGGTCGGGAACACTGAAGCTTTCTTT. Residues: CASSRVGNTEAFF. The chain is built from TRBV5-6 and TRBJ1-1; D ambiguous. The CDR3 has 13 amino acids. Trimming stripped 4 bases from V and 1 base from J, with 8 bases between. Germline CDR1 is SGHDT and CDR2 is YYEEEE.

This chain connects TRBV28 to TRBJ2-3; 9 bases line up with TRBD1. There are 18 residues in the CDR3. Germline CDR1 and CDR2: MDHEN and SYDVKM. J was trimmed by 0 bases and V by 1 base; bases with no gene match: 8. CDR3 in amino acids: CASSLFGDRVGSTDTQYF. In nucleotides, the CDR3 is TGTGCCAGCAGTTTATTTGGGGACAGGGTTGGGAGCACAGATACGCAGTATTTT.

The chain is built from TRBV19 and TRBJ2-3; TRBD1 is a possible D gene (6 bases). The ends were cut back, 5 bases at V and 1 base at J, with 16 bases in the middle. Germline loops: CDR1 LNHDA, CDR2 SQIVND (reference sequence). This CDR3 region has 16 residues. In nucleotides, the CDR3 is TGTGCCAGTAGTCCCCGTCGGACAGCGGGCACAGATACGCAGTATTTT. Translation gives CASSPRRTAGTDTQYF. Based on the CDR3 plus reference TRBV19 and TRBJ2-3, the full variable domain is DGGITQSPKYLFRKEGQNVTLSCEQNLNHDAMYWYRQDPGQGLRLIYYSQIVNDFQKGDIAEGYSVSREKKESFPLTVTSAQKNPTAFYLCASSPRRTAGTDTQYFGPGTRLTVL.

This clone appeared a few times. The chain uses TRBV19 and TRBJ2-1; 11 nucleotides align to TRBD2. From germline, CDR1 is LNHDA and CDR2 SQIVND (reference sequence). With V trimmed by 6 bases and J by 5 bases, 3 bases remained unmatched. This CDR3 contains 14 residues. The CDR3: CASSISGRDNEQFF. Here the CDR3 DNA reads TGTGCCAGTAGCATTAGCGGGAGGGACAATGAGCAGTTCTTC. Drawing the rest from reference TRBV19 and TRBJ2-1, the complete variable domain is DGGITQSPKYLFRKEGQNVTLSCEQNLNHDAMYWYRQDPGQGLRLIYYSQIVNDFQKGDIAEGYSVSREKKESFPLTVTSAQKNPTAFYLCASSISGRDNEQFFGPGTRLTVL.

This clone has more than one count but fewer than ten. This rearrangement joins TRBV7-8 to TRBJ2-2; D remains ambiguous. V lost 5 bases, J lost 3 bases, and 4 bases lay in between. Looked up from germline, CDR1 is SGHVS and CDR2 is FQNEAQ. The CDR3 is 12 residues long. Here the CDR3 reads CASSPYTGELFF. Here the CDR3 DNA reads TGTGCCAGCAGCCCCTACACCGGGGAGCTGTTTTTT. The full variable domain, its missing parts supplied by reference TRBV7-8 and TRBJ2-2, is GAGVSQSPRYKVAKRGQDVALRCDPISGHVSLFWYQQALGQGPEFLTYFQNEAQLDKSGLPSDRFFAERPEGSVSTLKIQRTQQEDSAVYLCASSPYTGELFFGEGSRLTVL.

The chain has TRBV7-8 and TRBJ2-7; no reliable D call. Germline CDR1 SGHVS, CDR2 FQNEAQ. The CDR3 has 13 amino acids. V lost 5 bases to trimming and J lost 0 bases, with 8 bases between them. The CDR3 region has the DNA TGTGCCAGCAGCCCCCCCCTCTCCTACGAGCAGTACTTC. It translates to CASSPPLSYEQYF.

The chain joins TRBV7-2 to TRBJ1-5; unclear D gene. V lost 5 bases, J lost 1 base, and 9 bases lay in between. The CDR3 has 14 residues. CDR1 is SGHTA, CDR2 FQGNSA, per germline. In nucleotides, the CDR3 is TGTGCCAGCAGCCCCACCAGGAGCAATCAGCCCCAGCATTTT. Translation: CASSPTRSNQPQHF.

The V call is TRBV4-1, the J call TRBJ2-3; a weak D match, TRBD2 (6 bases). CDR1 is MGHRA, CDR2 YSYEKL, per germline. Trimming removed 4 bases at V and 5 bases at J, with 13 bases between. There are 14 residues in the CDR3. The CDR3 DNA is TGCGCCAGCAGCCTCGGGGGTGCGGTAGATACGCAGTATTTT. This gives the protein CASSLGGAVDTQYF.

This clone appeared a single time. This rearrangement joins TRBV19 to TRBJ2-7; D is perhaps TRBD2 (7 bases). Trimming removed 9 bases from V and 6 bases from J, with 21 bases in between. The germline CDR1 and CDR2 sequences are LNHDA and SQIVND (reference sequence). This CDR3 is built from 14 residues. CDR3 nucleotide sequence: TGTGCCAGCTCCACGGGGGGCGCGGCGCCCGAGCAGTACTTC. It translates to CASSTGGAAPEQYF.

The chain carries TRBV11-2 and TRBJ2-7; weak D call: TRBD2 (5 bases). Germline lookup yields CDR1 SGHAT and CDR2 FQNNGV. This CDR3 comprises 14 residues. Trimming took off 5 bases at V and 2 bases at J, with 13 bases between the two ends. CDR3: CASSPLTLAYEQYF. The CDR3 DNA follows: TGTGCCAGCAGCCCCTTGACACTAGCCTACGAGCAGTACTTC.

With regard to this clone: The sample contains more than one DNA sequence encoding this CDR3. The CDR3 is CASSDDQRTEAFF. For the CDR3, the DNA is TGTGCCAGCAGTGATGATCAACGGACTGAAGCTTTCTTT. V usage is TRBV9 and J usage is TRBJ1-1; no clear D gene. V dropped 5 bases and J dropped 5 bases, with 13 bases sitting between them. Germline CDR1 SGDLS, CDR2 YYNGEE. This CDR3 is 13 amino acids long.

This clone was counted between two and nine times. For the CDR3, the DNA is TGTGCCAGTAGAGGCAGGGTCGGTTCACCCCTCCACTTT. Translating gives CASRGRVGSPLHF. The chain has TRBV19 and TRBJ1-6; D perhaps matches TRBD1 (5 bases). The CDR3 loop spans 13 amino acids. V was clipped by 6 bases and J by 9 bases, with 12 bases between them. In germline, CDR1 is LNHDA, CDR2 SQIVND (reference sequence).

V and J are TRBV28 and TRBJ2-5, with D unresolved. Trimming took off 5 bases at V and 3 bases at J, with 7 bases between the two ends. This CDR3 is built from 12 residues. The germline gives CDR1 MDHEN, CDR2 SYDVKM. The CDR3 protein is CASSPTKETQYF. CDR3 DNA: TGTGCCAGCAGTCCTACGAAAGAGACCCAGTACTTC.

V and J are TRBV19 and TRBJ2-3; a possible D gene is TRBD2 (6 bases). Germline lookup yields CDR1 LNHDA and CDR2 SQIVND (reference sequence). The length of the CDR3 is 14 residues. V was cut by 4 bases and J by 4 bases, with 12 bases left in between. The CDR3 reads CASSSQIAADTQYF. The DNA for the CDR3 is TGTGCCAGTAGTAGTCAGATAGCGGCAGATACGCAGTATTTT.

The CDR3 spells CASSSRTGAGANVLTF. The CDR3 nucleotides read TGTGCCAGCAGCTCCAGGACAGGGGCTGGGGCCAACGTCCTGACTTTC. The chain joins TRBV7-6 to TRBJ2-6; the match to TRBD1 covers 9 bases. The V segment lost 4 bases and the J segment 2 bases; nucleotides outside the gene matches: 3. Germline assignment: CDR1 SGHVS and CDR2 FNYEAQ. The CDR3 is 16 amino acids.

CDR3 region: CASSLMMAEKLFF. The CDR3 DNA is TGTGCCAGCAGCTTGATGATGGCCGAAAAACTGTTTTTT. The V call is TRBV5-8, the J call TRBJ1-4; unclear D gene. Trimming removed 1 base from V and 8 bases from J, with 9 bases in between. CDR1 and CDR2 from the germline V gene are SGHTS and YDEGEE. The CDR3 runs to 13 residues.